Below, 5 T cell receptor beta chains from the same sample are listed, as sequenced in a study of blood T cell repertoires in COVID-19. Sequencing was performed with immunoSEQ multiplex PCR; in TCRdb, only in-frame clones are kept and a portion is missing. The sample contains about 140,000 clones, around 80% of which appear only once. Sequencing input: peripheral blood. Receptors were obtained from a man older than 75 with acute or convalescent COVID-19.

The CDR3 is CASSAGQAKETQYF. The CDR3 DNA is TGTGCCAGCAGTGCCGGACAGGCAAAAGAGACCCAGTACTTC. The V call is TRBV2, the J call TRBJ2-5; TRBD1 agrees at 7 bases. Germline assignment: CDR1 SNHLY and CDR2 FYNNEI. The CDR3 is made up of 14 amino acids. V lost 4 bases to trimming and J lost 3 bases; unmatched junction nucleotides: 5.

This chain links TRBV3-1 (or the pseudogene TRBV3-2) with TRBJ2-7; maybe TRBD1 (5 bases). This CDR3 region has 14 residues. CDR1 is LGHDT, CDR2 YNNKEL, per germline (reference sequence). The germline V and J ends were trimmed by 4 bases and 6 bases, with 16 bases remaining between them. Written as DNA, the CDR3 is TGTGCCAGCAGCCTAGGGGCCTCAGTGGGCGAGCAGTACTTC. This sequence encodes CASSLGASVGEQYF.

This clone was counted between two and nine times. The chain carries TRBV5-5 and TRBJ1-5, with 8 bases aligning to TRBD1. V shed 4 bases and J 0 bases; nucleotides not matched to a gene: 12. The CDR3 has 18 amino acids. Germline V gives CDR1 SGHKS, CDR2 YYEKEE (reference sequence). The chain's CDR3 is CASSRFQGAGNSNQPQHF. In DNA form, the CDR3 reads TGTGCCAGCAGCCGTTTCCAGGGGGCTGGGAATAGCAATCAGCCCCAGCATTTT.

The chain has TRBV6-5 and TRBJ2-2; 8 positions match TRBD1. The germline V gene encodes CDR1 MNHEY and CDR2 SVGAGI. The CDR3 is 15 residues long. Unmatched junction bases numbered 3, after V lost 6 bases and J lost 0 bases. The DNA for the CDR3 is TGTGCCAGCAGACGGACAGGGACGAACACCGGGGAGCTGTTTTTT. Translated: CASRRTGTNTGELFF.

The chain combines TRBV7-2 with TRBJ2-5, with TRBD2 matching 10 bases. The germline V gene encodes CDR1 SGHTA and CDR2 FQGNSA. The junction had 8 bases not matched to a gene; V was cut back by 5 bases and J by 5 bases. The CDR3 length is 15 residues. The chain's CDR3 is CASSHTSGGAETQYF. CDR3 DNA: TGTGCCAGCAGCCATACGAGCGGGGGGGCGGAGACCCAGTACTTC.